This T cell receptor beta chain was documented in a study of CD8+CD57+ T cells in acquired aplastic anemia. Across the whole study: The DNA of sorted CD4+ and CD8+ cells averaged roughly 3 ug. Whole-study results and caveats: A significant difference in CD8+ Simpson's diversity between patients and controls was not found. Some 29 shared CD8+ CDR3s appeared highly expressed within patients' immunodominant clones.

Researchers used genomic DNA as the template to profile TCR beta VDJ and CDR3. Each CDR3 protein gets one entry after TCRdb re-called the reads with MiXCR. The repertoire consists of approximately 130,000 distinct CDR3 sequences, with 30% to 45% occurring once and the leading ten covering about 3%. Many counts were recorded for this clonotype. Its specificity is not known. Only patients with CD8+CD57+ cell expansion on flow cytometry were chosen for sequencing. V was cut by 0 bases and J by 3 bases, with 6 bases left in between. The CDR3 length is 13 residues. Germline V gene data show CDR1 as DFQATT and CDR2 as SNEGSKA (reference sequence).

Sequences were obtained from sorted CD4+, CD8+, or CD8+CD57+ T cells (not recorded which) from PBMCs. The genes are TRBV20-1 and TRBJ2-1; no clear D gene. The TCR sequence derives from a human donor with aplastic anemia. The CDR3 DNA reads TGCAGTGCTAGAGATCCCAGCTACAATGAGCAGTTCTTC. This sequence encodes CSARDPSYNEQFF.